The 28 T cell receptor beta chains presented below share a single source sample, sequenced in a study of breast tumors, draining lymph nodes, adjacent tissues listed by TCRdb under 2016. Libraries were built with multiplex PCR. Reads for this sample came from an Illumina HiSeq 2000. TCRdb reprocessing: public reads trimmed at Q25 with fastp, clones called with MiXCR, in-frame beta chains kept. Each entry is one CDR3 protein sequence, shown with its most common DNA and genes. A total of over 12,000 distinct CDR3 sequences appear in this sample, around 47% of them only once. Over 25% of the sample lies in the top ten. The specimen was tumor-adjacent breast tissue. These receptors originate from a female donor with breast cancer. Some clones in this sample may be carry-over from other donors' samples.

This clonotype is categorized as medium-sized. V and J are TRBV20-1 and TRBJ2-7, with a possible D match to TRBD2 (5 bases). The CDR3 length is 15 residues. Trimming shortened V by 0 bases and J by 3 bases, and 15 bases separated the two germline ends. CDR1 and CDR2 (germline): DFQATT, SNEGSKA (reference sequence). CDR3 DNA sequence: TGCAGTGCTAGAGATCGACTAAGCGCAAACTACGAGCAGTACTTC. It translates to CSARDRLSANYEQYF.

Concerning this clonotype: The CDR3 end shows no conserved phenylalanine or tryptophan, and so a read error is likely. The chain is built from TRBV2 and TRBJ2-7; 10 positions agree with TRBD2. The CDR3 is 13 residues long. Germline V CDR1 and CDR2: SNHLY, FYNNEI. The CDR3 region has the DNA TGTGCCAGTAGTGAACTAGCGGGAAACGAGCAGTACTCC. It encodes CASSELAGNEQYS.

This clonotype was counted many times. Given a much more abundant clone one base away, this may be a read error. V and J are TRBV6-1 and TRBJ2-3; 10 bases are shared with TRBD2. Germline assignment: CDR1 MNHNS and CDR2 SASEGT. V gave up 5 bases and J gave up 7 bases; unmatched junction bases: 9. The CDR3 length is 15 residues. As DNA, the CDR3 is TGTGCCAGCAGTCAAATTGTTAGCGGGGGGAATACGCAGTATTTT. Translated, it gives CASSQIVSGGNTQYF.

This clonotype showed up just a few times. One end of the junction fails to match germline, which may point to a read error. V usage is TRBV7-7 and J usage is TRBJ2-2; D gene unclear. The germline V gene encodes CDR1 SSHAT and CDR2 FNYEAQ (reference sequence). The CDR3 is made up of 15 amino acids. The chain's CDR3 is CASSLESGITGELFF. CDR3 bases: TGTGCTAGCAGCTTAGAATCTGGTATCACCGGGGAGCTGTTTTTT.

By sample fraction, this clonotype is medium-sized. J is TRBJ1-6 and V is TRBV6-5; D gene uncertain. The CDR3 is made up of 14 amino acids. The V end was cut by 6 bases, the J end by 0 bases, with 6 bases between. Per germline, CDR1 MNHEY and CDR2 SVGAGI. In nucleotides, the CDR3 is TGTGCCAGCAGGGCGAGCTCCTATAATTCACCCCTCCACTTT. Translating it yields CASRASSYNSPLHF.

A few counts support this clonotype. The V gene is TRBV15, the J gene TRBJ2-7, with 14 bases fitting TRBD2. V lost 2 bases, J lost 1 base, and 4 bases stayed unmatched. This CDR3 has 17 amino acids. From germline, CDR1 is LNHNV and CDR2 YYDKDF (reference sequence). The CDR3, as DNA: TGTGCCACCAGCAGAATGGGGACTAGCGGGAGTTCCTACGAGCAGTACTTC. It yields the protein CATSRMGTSGSSYEQYF.

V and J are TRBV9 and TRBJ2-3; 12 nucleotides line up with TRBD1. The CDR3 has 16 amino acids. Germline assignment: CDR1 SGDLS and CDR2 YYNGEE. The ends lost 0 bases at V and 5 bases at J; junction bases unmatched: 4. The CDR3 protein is CASSVEGQGALDTQYF. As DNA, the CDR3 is TGTGCCAGCAGCGTAGAGGGACAGGGGGCCTTAGATACGCAGTATTTT.

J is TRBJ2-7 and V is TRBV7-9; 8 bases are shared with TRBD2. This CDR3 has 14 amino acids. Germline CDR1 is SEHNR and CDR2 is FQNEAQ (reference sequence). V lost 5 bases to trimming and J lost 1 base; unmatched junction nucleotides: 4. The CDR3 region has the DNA TGTGCCAGCAGCCTAACTAGCGGATCCTACGAGCAGTACTTC. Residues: CASSLTSGSYEQYF.

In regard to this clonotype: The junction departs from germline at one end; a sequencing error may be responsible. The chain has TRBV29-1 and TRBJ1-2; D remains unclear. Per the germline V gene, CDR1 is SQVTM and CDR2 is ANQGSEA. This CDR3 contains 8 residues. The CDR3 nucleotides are TGCAGCGTTGAAGATGCGTCCTTC. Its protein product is CSVEDASF. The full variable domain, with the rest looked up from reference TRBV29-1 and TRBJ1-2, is SAVISQKPSRDICQRGTSLTIQCQVDSQVTMMFWYRQQPGQSLTLIATANQGSEATYESGFVIDKFPISRPNLTFSTLTVSNMSPEDSSIYLCSVEDASFGSGTRLTVV.

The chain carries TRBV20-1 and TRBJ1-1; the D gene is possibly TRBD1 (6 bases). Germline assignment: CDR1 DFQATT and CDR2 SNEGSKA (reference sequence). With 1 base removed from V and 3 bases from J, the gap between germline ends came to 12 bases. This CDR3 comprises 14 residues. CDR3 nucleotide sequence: TGCAGTGCTAGAGTAGGCAGGGGAGACACTGAAGCTTTCTTT. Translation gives CSARVGRGDTEAFF.

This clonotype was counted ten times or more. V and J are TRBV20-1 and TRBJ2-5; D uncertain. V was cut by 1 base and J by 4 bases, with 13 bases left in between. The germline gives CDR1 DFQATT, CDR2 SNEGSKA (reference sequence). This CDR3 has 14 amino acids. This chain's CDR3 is CSARVSDARETQYF. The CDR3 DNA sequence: TGCAGTGCTAGAGTGTCCGACGCCAGAGAGACCCAGTACTTC.

The CDR3, as DNA: TGTGCCAGCAGTTACGAAGGTTTGGCCTACGAGCAGTACTTC. Its protein product is CASSYEGLAYEQYF. The chain is built from TRBV6-5 and TRBJ2-7; D ambiguous. With 2 bases removed from V and 2 bases from J, the gap between germline ends came to 10 bases. CDR1 is MNHEY and CDR2 is SVGAGI in the germline V gene. The CDR3 runs 14 residues.

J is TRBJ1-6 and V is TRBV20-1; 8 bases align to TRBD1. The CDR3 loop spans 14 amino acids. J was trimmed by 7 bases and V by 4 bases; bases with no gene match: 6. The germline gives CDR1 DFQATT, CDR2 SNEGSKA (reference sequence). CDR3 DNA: TGCAGTGCTATCCAGACAGGGGAGAATTCACCCCTCCACTTT. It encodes CSAIQTGENSPLHF.

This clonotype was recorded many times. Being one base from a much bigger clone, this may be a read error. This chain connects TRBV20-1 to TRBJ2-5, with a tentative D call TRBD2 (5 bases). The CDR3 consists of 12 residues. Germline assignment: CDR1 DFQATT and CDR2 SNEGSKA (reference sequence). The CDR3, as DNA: TGCAGTGCTATCAACATGGGAGAGACCCCGTACTTC. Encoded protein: CSAINMGETPYF.

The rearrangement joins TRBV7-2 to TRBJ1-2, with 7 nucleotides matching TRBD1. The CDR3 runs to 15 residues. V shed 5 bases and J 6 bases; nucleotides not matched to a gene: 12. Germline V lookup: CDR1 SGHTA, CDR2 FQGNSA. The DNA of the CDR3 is TGTGCCAGCAGCCCCCGGACAGGATCGCGAAATGGCTACACCTTC. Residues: CASSPRTGSRNGYTF.

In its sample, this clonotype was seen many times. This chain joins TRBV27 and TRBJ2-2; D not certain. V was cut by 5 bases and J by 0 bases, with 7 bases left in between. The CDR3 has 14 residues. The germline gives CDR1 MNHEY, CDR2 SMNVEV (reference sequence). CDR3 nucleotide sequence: TGTGCCAGCAGTCCACTAACGAACACCGGGGAGCTGTTTTTT. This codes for CASSPLTNTGELFF.

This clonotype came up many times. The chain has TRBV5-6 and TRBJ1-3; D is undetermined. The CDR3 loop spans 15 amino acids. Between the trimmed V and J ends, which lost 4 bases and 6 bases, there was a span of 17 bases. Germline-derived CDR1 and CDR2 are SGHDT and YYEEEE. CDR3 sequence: CASSVLTTTVNTIYF. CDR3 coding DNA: TGTGCCAGCAGCGTCCTTACGACCACCGTAAACACCATATATTTT.

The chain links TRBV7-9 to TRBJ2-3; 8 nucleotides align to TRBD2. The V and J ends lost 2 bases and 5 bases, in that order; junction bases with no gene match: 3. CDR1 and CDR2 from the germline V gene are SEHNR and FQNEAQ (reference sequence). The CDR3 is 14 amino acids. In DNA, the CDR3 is TGTGCCAGCAGCTTAAGTCTAGCGGGAGATACGCAGTATTTT. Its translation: CASSLSLAGDTQYF. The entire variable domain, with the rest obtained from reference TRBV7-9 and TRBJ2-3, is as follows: DTGVSQNPRHKITKRGQNVTFRCDPISEHNRLYWYRQTLGQGPEFLTYFQNEAQLEKSRLLSDRFSAERPKGSFSTLEIQRTEQGDSAMYLCASSLSLAGDTQYFGPGTRLTVL.

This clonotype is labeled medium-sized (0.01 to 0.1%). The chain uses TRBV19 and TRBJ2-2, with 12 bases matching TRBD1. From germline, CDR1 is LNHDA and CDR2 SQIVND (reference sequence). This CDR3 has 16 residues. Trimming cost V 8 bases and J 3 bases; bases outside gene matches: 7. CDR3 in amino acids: CASGTGGSGDTGELFF. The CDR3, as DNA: TGTGCCAGTGGGACAGGGGGCAGCGGGGACACCGGGGAGCTGTTTTTT.

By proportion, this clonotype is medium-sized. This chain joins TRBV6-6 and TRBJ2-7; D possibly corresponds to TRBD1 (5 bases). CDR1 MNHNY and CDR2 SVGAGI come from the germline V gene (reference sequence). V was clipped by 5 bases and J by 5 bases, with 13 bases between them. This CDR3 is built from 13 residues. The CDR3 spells CASSKLGQNEQYF. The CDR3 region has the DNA TGTGCCAGCAGTAAGCTGGGGCAGAACGAGCAGTACTTC.

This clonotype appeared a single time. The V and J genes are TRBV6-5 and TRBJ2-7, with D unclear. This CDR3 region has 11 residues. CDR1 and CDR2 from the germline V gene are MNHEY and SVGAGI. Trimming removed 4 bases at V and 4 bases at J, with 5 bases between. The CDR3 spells CASSSKYEQYF. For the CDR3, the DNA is TGTGCCAGCAGTTCCAAATACGAGCAGTACTTC.

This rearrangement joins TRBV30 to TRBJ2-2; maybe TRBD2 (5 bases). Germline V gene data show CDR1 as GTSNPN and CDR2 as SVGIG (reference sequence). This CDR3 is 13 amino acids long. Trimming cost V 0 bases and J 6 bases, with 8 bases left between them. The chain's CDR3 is CAWSVGGSGELFF. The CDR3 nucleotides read TGTGCCTGGAGTGTCGGCGGGTCCGGGGAGCTGTTTTTT.

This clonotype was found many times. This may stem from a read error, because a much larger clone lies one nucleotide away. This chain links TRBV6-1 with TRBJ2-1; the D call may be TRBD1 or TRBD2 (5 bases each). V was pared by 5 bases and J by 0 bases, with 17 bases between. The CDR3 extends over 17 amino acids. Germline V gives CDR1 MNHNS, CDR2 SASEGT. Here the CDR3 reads CASSLKRGTSSYNEQFF. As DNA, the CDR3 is TGTGCCAGCAGTCTCAAGAGAGGGACCAGCTCCTACAATGAGCAGTTCTTC.

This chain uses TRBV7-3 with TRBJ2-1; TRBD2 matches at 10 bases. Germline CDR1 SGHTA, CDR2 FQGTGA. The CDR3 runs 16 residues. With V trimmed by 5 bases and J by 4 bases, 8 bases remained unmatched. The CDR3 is CASSPGSGRSYNEQFF. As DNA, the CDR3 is TGTGCCAGCAGCCCGGGTAGCGGGAGGTCGTACAATGAGCAGTTCTTC.

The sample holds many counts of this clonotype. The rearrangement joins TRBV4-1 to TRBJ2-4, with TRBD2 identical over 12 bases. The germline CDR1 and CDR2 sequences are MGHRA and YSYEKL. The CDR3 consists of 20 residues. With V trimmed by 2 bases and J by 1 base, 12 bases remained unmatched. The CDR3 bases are TGCGCCAGCAGCCAATACCTAGCGGGGGGGCCGGTGGGTGCCAAAAACATTCAGTACTTC. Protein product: CASSQYLAGGPVGAKNIQYF.

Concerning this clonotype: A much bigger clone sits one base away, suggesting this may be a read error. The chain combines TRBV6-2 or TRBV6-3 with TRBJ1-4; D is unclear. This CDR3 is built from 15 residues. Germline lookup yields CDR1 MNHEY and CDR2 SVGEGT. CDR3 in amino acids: CASSHSRGNSEKLFF. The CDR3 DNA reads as TGTGCCAGCAGTCACTCTCGAGGAAATAGTGAAAAACTGTTTTTT.

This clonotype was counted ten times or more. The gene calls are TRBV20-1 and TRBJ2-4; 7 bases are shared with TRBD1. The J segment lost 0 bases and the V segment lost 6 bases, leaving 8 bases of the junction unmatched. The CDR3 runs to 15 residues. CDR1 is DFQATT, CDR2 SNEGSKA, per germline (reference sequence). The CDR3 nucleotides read TGCAGTGCCCCTGACAGGGTTCTAGCCAAAAACATTCAGTACTTC. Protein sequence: CSAPDRVLAKNIQYF.

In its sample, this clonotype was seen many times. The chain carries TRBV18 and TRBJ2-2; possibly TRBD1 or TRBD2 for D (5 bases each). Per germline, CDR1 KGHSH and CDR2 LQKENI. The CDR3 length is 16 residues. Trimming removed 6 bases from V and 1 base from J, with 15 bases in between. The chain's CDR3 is CASSLDRLKNTGELFF. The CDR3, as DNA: TGTGCCAGCTCTTTAGACAGACTAAAGAACACCGGGGAGCTGTTTTTT.